This T cell receptor (beta chain) stems from a study of cytomegalovirus exposure and HLA in healthy donors. Study outcomes and limitations: Subsequent analysis of the 120 or so validation repertoires found a tendency for first-cohort TCR clusters to co-occur.

The approximately 130-subject validation cohort, separate from the roughly 700-subject first cohort, included the donors. Profiled with immunoSEQ multiplex PCR; TCRdb holds only in-frame clones, not every one. The sample lists around 350,000 clones; approximately 90% were seen once. Details on this clone: Its antigen remains unidentified.

The material sequenced was PBMCs. The receptor was derived from a woman between 18 and 29 years old in good health and CMV-seronegative.

The CDR3 DNA reads as TGTGCCAGCAGCTTCGGGGAAAACTATGGCTACACCTTC. The encoded protein is CASSFGENYGYTF. The chain combines TRBV7-8 with TRBJ1-2; D is ambiguous. The V end lost 3 bases, the J end lost 2 bases, and 7 bases lay between the germline ends. CDR1 SGHVS and CDR2 FQNEAQ come from the germline V gene. The CDR3 totals 13 residues.